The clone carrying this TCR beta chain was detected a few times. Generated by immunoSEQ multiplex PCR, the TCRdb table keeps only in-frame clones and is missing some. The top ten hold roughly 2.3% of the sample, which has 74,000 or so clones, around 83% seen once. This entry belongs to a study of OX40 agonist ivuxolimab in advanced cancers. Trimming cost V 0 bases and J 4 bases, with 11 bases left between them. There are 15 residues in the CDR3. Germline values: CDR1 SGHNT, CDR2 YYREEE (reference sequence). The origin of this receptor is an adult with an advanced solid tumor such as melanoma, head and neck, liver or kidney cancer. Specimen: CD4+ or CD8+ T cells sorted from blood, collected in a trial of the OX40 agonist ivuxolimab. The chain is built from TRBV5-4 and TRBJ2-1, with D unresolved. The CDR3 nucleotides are TGTGCCAGCAGCTTGGCGGCACTTAGATACAATGAGCAGTTCTTC. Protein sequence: CASSLAALRYNEQFF.